This T cell receptor beta chain was identified during a study of Graves' ophthalmopathy and Graves' hyperthyroidism listed by TCRdb under 2018. Study-wide context: A patient counted as having stable hyperthyroidism if there was no progression to ophthalmopathy within 18 months of follow-up. TCR beta repertoire signatures were used to distinguish Graves' ophthalmopathy from Graves' hyperthyroidism and to predict progression to ophthalmopathy. In total, some 140 blood samples were TCR-sequenced: approximately 40 ophthalmopathy, some 72 hyperthyroidism and some 17 hyperthyroidism-to-ophthalmopathy patients. A discovery set of 95 to 100 patients (more than 40 ophthalmopathy, 57 stable hyperthyroidism) was enrolled to explore V-J signatures distinguishing ophthalmopathy from hyperthyroidism. For independent validation, a separate cohort was made up of 18 hyperthyroidism patients plus 17 patients who later progressed from hyperthyroidism to ophthalmopathy. In about 6 hyperthyroidism patients, T-cell repertoires of thyroid tissue and blood were compared. Once sampling was done, hyperthyroidism patients were given methimazole at a starting dose of 30 mg daily, while ophthalmopathy patients were given high-dose intravenous methylprednisolone.

Hyperthyroidism patients were newly diagnosed, with disease duration under 2 months, and aged 18 to 65 years. Anyone with other autoimmune diseases, uncontrolled infections, pregnancy or lactation was excluded from the study. Diagnosis relied on clinical symptoms, serum thyroxine, TRAb, thyroid ultrasound and orbital computed tomography. Total RNA was extracted using Trizol reagent, and RNA quality was checked on an Agilent 2100 Bioanalyzer. For repertoire sequencing, the TCR beta CDR3 regions were amplified from RNA transcripts. A first-round RT-PCR used HTBI primers with the Qiagen OneStep RT-PCR kit, followed by a second-round multiplex PCR, size selection and purification. The libraries underwent paired-end sequencing with 100 bp reads on an Illumina HiSeq2000. From the authors' description of their analysis: Reads were processed with SOAPnuke, discarding reads with adapters, uncalled bases, mean Phred below 15, or no exact constant-primer or identifier match. COPE v1.2.5 was used to merge the high-quality paired reads. Each unique nucleotide sequence was treated as a clonotype, and MiTCR v1.1 was used to align the clonotypes to the IMGT TRB V, D and J references. Analysis was restricted to V-J combinations with a frequency above 0.0001, which covered about 99% of repertoires. For each V-J combination, a TCR clonal expansion and chaos score was defined as the ratio of F50 clonal expansion to chaos observed in the TCRdist matrix. Welch's t-statistics and random forest were used to narrow the features down to about twelve V-J combinations, which were then fed into a naive Bayes classifier. Thyroid-blood repertoire similarity was quantified with the Morisita-Horn index. The public reads were run again by TCRdb, first through fastp at Q25 and then through MiXCR, and only productive beta chains were kept. Each entry merges the rows of one CDR3 protein and shows their most common DNA and genes. The V and J calls follow TCRdb's processing rather than the paper's. The table for this sample lists around 1.1 million distinct CDR3 sequences; 36% of them were counted only once. Jointly, the top ten make up approximately 12% of the sample.

Overall results and qualifications from the work: In validation, the model predicted ophthalmopathy progression with less than 71% sensitivity and less than 80% specificity; some 13 predicted patients were CT-confirmed with GO in a median of around 6.5 months. In cross-validation, the 13-signature model distinguished ophthalmopathy from stable hyperthyroidism with about 89% sensitivity and 81.08% specificity, while in the test set the corresponding values were about 80% and 75%. Most expanded thyroid clonotypes with frequency above 0.001 were also detected in blood, suggesting blood repertoires may reflect the thyroid immune response. No statistical method was used to predetermine the sample size, and group allocation was not hidden from the investigators.

This clonotype was seen a single time. What this receptor recognizes is not known. The final CDR3 position lacks the conserved phenylalanine or tryptophan, pointing to a likely read error. V gives up 1 base and J gives up 4 bases, and the segment between their germline ends measures 13 bases. In the germline V gene, CDR1 corresponds to SGHDN and CDR2 to FVKESK. The CDR3 spans 15 amino acids, including both terminal residues. Only the CDR3 DNA is retained, 45 bases long and in frame from the first base. Sequencing was done on a sample of peripheral blood or thyroid tissue (not recorded which). The V gene is TRBV14 and the J gene is TRBJ1-1; the D gene cannot be resolved reliably. The sequence was obtained from an adult man with Graves' hyperthyroidism. The nucleotide sequence reads as follows: TGTGCCAGCAGCCAAGTGTGGGGTCCCCCCACTGAAGCTTTCCTT. It encodes CASSQVWGPPTEAFL.